These 27 T cell receptor beta chains originate from one sample sequenced in a study of T cell responses to AZD1222 COVID-19 vaccine. Measured with immunoSEQ multiplex PCR; TCRdb has only the in-frame clones, and not every one. The sample shows 100,000 to 150,000 clones, roughly 93% of them seen only once. Sample: peripheral blood, taken on day 0 of AZD1222 vaccination. These TCRs come from an adult in good health.

The J gene is TRBJ1-2, the V gene TRBV19; 9 bases map to TRBD1. The CDR3 totals 15 residues. V lost 5 bases, J lost 4 bases, and 8 bases stayed unmatched. Germline CDR1 is LNHDA and CDR2 is SQIVND (reference sequence). DNA of the CDR3: TGTGCCAGTAGTCCCCGGGACAGGGCTCCCTATGGCTACACCTTC. Translating gives CASSPRDRAPYGYTF.

The CDR3: CAIRGGAYEQFF. CDR3 nucleotide sequence: TGTGCCATCAGGGGCGGGGCATATGAGCAGTTCTTC. This chain connects TRBV10-3 to TRBJ2-1; D perhaps matches TRBD2 (6 bases). The CDR3 has 12 amino acids. Germline V gene lookup returns CDR1 ENHRY and CDR2 SYGVKD. Trimming pared 6 bases from V and 8 bases from J, leaving 11 bases between.

The chain carries TRBV20-1 and TRBJ2-1; TRBD2 agrees at 8 bases. Germline V CDR1 and CDR2: DFQATT, SNEGSKA (reference sequence). V gave up 7 bases and J gave up 15 bases; unmatched junction bases: 11. CDR3 length: 11 residues. CDR3 sequence (DNA): TGCAGTGTCCCCGGGAGCGGGAGTCGGTTCTTC. Protein sequence: CSVPGSGSRFF.

The chain recombines TRBV19 with TRBJ1-1; D gene uncertain. The germline gives CDR1 LNHDA, CDR2 SQIVND (reference sequence). V was shortened by 2 bases and J by 3 bases, with 13 bases between the two germline ends. There are 15 residues in the CDR3. CDR3 DNA sequence: TGTGCCAGTAGTATAAACGCCCGGACGGACACTGAAGCTTTCTTT. It translates to CASSINARTDTEAFF.

The J gene is TRBJ2-1, the V gene TRBV5-1; 15 nucleotides match TRBD2. The germline CDR1 and CDR2 sequences are SGHRS and YFSETQ. V gave up 3 bases and J gave up 0 bases; unmatched junction bases: 4. The CDR3 is 18 residues long. The CDR3 DNA reads TGCGCCAGCAGCTCCCGGACTAGCGGGGGGGCCTCCTACAATGAGCAGTTCTTC. Its protein is CASSSRTSGGASYNEQFF.

The chain employs TRBV6-5 and TRBJ1-1, with D perhaps matching TRBD1 (5 bases). V lost 8 bases and J 3 bases, leaving 16 bases between the germline ends. The CDR3 has 14 residues. Germline-derived CDR1 and CDR2 are MNHEY and SVGAGI. The chain's CDR3 is CASHPLARDTEAFF. As DNA, the CDR3 is TGTGCCAGCCATCCCTTGGCCAGGGACACTGAAGCTTTCTTT.

This clone was seen just once. V gene TRBV9 combines with J gene TRBJ2-5; 10 bases are a match to TRBD1. The CDR3 totals 15 residues. CDR1 and CDR2 from the germline V gene are SGDLS and YYNGEE. Unmatched junction bases numbered 7, after V lost 3 bases and J lost 5 bases. The CDR3 region has the DNA TGTGCCAGCAGCGCCGGGACAGGGGAGTGGGAGACCCAGTACTTC. Protein product: CASSAGTGEWETQYF.

This chain connects TRBV7-9 to TRBJ1-2; D remains unclear. Trimming removed 3 bases from V and 0 bases from J, with 5 bases in between. Germline assignment: CDR1 SEHNR and CDR2 FQNEAQ (reference sequence). This CDR3 contains 13 residues. CDR3 sequence (DNA): TGTGCCAGCAGCTTCGGTTCTAACTATGGCTACACCTTC. It specifies CASSFGSNYGYTF.

This chain uses TRBV9 with TRBJ1-4; no firm D call. The CDR3 is 15 residues long. V dropped 5 bases and J dropped 0 bases, with 11 bases sitting between them. The germline V gene encodes CDR1 SGDLS and CDR2 YYNGEE. The CDR3 DNA sequence: TGTGCCAGCAGTCGAGGGCCCACAACTAATGAAAAACTGTTTTTT. It codes for CASSRGPTTNEKLFF.

V usage is TRBV5-1 and J usage is TRBJ2-2; weak D call: TRBD1 (6 bases). CDR3 length: 14 residues. From germline, CDR1 is SGHRS and CDR2 YFSETQ. Trimming cost V 4 bases and J 7 bases, with 14 bases left between them. CDR3 DNA sequence: TGCGCCAGCAGCCCAGGGGAAATGGGCGGGGAGCTGTTTTTT. Its protein is CASSPGEMGGELFF.

The DNA for the CDR3 is TGTGCCAGCAGTTTCCAGGTGGGGGTAGCCTACGAGCAGTACTTC. Encoded protein: CASSFQVGVAYEQYF. The chain uses TRBV28 and TRBJ2-7, with D perhaps matching TRBD1 or TRBD2 (5 bases each). The length of the CDR3 is 15 residues. The germline V and J ends were trimmed by 3 bases and 2 bases, with 14 bases remaining between them. The germline V gene encodes CDR1 MDHEN and CDR2 SYDVKM.

The chain has TRBV5-4 and TRBJ2-1; no clear D. The V and J ends lost 4 bases and 10 bases respectively, with 15 bases between them. From germline, CDR1 is SGHNT and CDR2 YYREEE (reference sequence). CDR3 length: 13 amino acids. CDR3 DNA: TGTGCCAGCAGCCAAGACAAAGGCCGGGAGCAGTTCTTC. Amino acid sequence: CASSQDKGREQFF.

This clone was seen more than once but under ten times. V gene TRBV7-3 combines with J gene TRBJ2-2; 10 bases map to TRBD2. Germline V gene data show CDR1 as SGHTA and CDR2 as FQGTGA. The trim removed 5 bases at V and 2 bases at J, leaving 8 bases unmatched. This CDR3 spans 17 amino acids. The CDR3 protein is CASSPGLAGVNTGELFF. CDR3 in DNA: TGTGCCAGCAGCCCCGGGCTAGCGGGAGTCAACACCGGGGAGCTGTTTTTT.

The chain links TRBV5-1 to TRBJ2-3, with D perhaps TRBD1 or TRBD2 (6 bases each). Germline-derived CDR1 and CDR2 are SGHRS and YFSETQ. CDR3 length: 16 residues. Trimming took off 5 bases at V and 3 bases at J, with 19 bases between the two ends. The CDR3 loop reads CASRLLGGLRTDTQYF. DNA for the CDR3: TGCGCCAGCAGGTTATTGGGGGGCCTGAGAACAGATACGCAGTATTTT.

This chain uses TRBV4-3 with TRBJ2-1; D is tentatively TRBD1 or TRBD2 (5 bases each). This CDR3 spans 16 amino acids. Germline values: CDR1 LGHNA, CDR2 YSLEER. The germline V and J ends were trimmed by 0 bases and 6 bases, with 15 bases remaining between them. CDR3 residues: CASSQDGKGAFNEQFF. The CDR3 DNA reads as TGCGCCAGCAGCCAAGACGGGAAAGGGGCCTTCAATGAGCAGTTCTTC.

The rearrangement joins TRBV11-3 to TRBJ2-1; possibly TRBD1 for D (5 bases). V lost 5 bases and J 8 bases, leaving 19 bases between the germline ends. This CDR3 region has 15 residues. Germline-derived CDR1 and CDR2 are SGHNT and YENEEA. In DNA form, the CDR3 reads TGTGCCAGCAGCCCTGGGGCTAGAAGGGCCCATGAGCAGTTCTTC. Residues: CASSPGARRAHEQFF.

The chain combines TRBV24-1 with TRBJ1-2; 9 nucleotides line up with TRBD1. The V gene's germline CDR1 is KGHDR and CDR2 SFDVKD. The CDR3 consists of 13 residues. V was clipped by 4 bases and J by 8 bases; unmatched bases: 4. The CDR3 here is CATSEGQGSGYTF. The CDR3 DNA reads as TGTGCCACCAGTGAGGGACAGGGATCAGGCTACACCTTC.

The chain employs TRBV7-6 and TRBJ2-1; 8 positions agree with TRBD2. CDR3 length: 15 amino acids. The V segment lost 2 bases and the J segment 3 bases; nucleotides outside the gene matches: 3. The V gene's germline CDR1 is SGHVS and CDR2 FNYEAQ. The CDR3 sequence is CASSLSGGFYNEQFF. DNA of the CDR3: TGTGCCAGCAGCTTAAGCGGGGGTTTCTACAATGAGCAGTTCTTC.

The chain links TRBV2 to TRBJ1-1, with 10 positions matching TRBD1. Germline V lookup: CDR1 SNHLY, CDR2 FYNNEI. Trimming removed 8 bases from V and 1 base from J; junction bases left unmatched: 4. The CDR3 has 14 residues. CDR3 sequence: CASGRTGGNTEAFF. CDR3 DNA: TGTGCCAGCGGTAGGACAGGGGGGAACACTGAAGCTTTCTTT.

The V call is TRBV19, the J call TRBJ1-2, with 7 bases matching TRBD1. V dropped 8 bases and J dropped 10; count of bases not matched to a gene: 19. The CDR3 loop spans 15 amino acids. Per germline, CDR1 LNHDA and CDR2 SQIVND (reference sequence). The CDR3 coding sequence is TGTGCCAGTGGTTACCTGCTCCCGACAGGGTGGGACTACACCTTC. Protein product: CASGYLLPTGWDYTF.

This CDR3 reads CASNRQGYNEQFF. The CDR3 DNA sequence: TGTGCCAGCAACCGACAGGGCTACAATGAGCAGTTCTTC. V and J are TRBV14 and TRBJ2-1, with TRBD1 matching over 7 bases. CDR3 length: 13 residues. V lost 7 bases to trimming and J lost 3 bases; unmatched junction nucleotides: 3. The germline gives CDR1 SGHDN, CDR2 FVKESK.

This CDR3 is CASSEAGAVNQPQHF. The CDR3 DNA reads as TGTGCCAGCAGTGAAGCGGGGGCCGTCAATCAGCCCCAGCATTTT. The chain couples TRBV6-1 to TRBJ1-5, with D possibly matching TRBD1 (6 bases). CDR1 is MNHNS, CDR2 SASEGT, per germline. V was cut by 0 bases and J by 3 bases, with 9 bases left in between. The CDR3 is made up of 15 amino acids.

The chain uses TRBV6-2 or TRBV6-3 and TRBJ2-7; D is possibly TRBD1 (6 bases). CDR3 length: 13 residues. With 4 bases removed from V and 7 bases from J, the gap between germline ends came to 14 bases. Germline CDR1 reads MNHEY; CDR2 reads SVGEGT. As DNA, the CDR3 is TGTGCCAGCAGTTTGGGGGCCCCGGGGGAGCAGTACTTC. Translation: CASSLGAPGEQYF.

V gene TRBV30 combines with J gene TRBJ1-5, with D unresolved. This CDR3 has 13 amino acids. The V gene's germline CDR1 is GTSNPN and CDR2 SVGIG (reference sequence). Trimming shortened V by 3 bases and J by 1 base, and 7 bases separated the two germline ends. CDR3 sequence: CAWSSDSNQPQHF. CDR3 nucleotides: TGTGCCTGGAGCTCGGACAGCAATCAGCCCCAGCATTTT. The full variable domain, completed using reference TRBV30 and TRBJ1-5, is SQTIHQWPATLVQPVGSPLSLECTVEGTSNPNLYWYRQAAGRGLQLLFYSVGIGQISSEVPQNLSASRPQDRQFILSSKKLLLSDSGFYLCAWSSDSNQPQHFGDGTRLSIL.

V is TRBV11-2 and J is TRBJ2-2; D possibly matches TRBD1 or TRBD2 (5 bases each). V dropped 5 bases and J dropped 4 bases, with 11 bases sitting between them. This CDR3 comprises 14 residues. Germline V gene sequence: CDR1 SGHAT, CDR2 FQNNGV. CDR3 sequence: CASSRRDGTGELFF. The DNA of the CDR3 is TGTGCCAGCAGCCGCCGGGACGGCACCGGGGAGCTGTTTTTT. Combining the CDR3 with reference TRBV11-2 and TRBJ2-2 gives the whole variable domain EAGVAQSPRYKIIEKRQSVAFWCNPISGHATLYWYQQILGQGPKLLIQFQNNGVVDDSQLPKDRFSAERLKGVDSTLKIQPAKLEDSAVYLCASSRRDGTGELFFGEGSRLTVL.

The CDR3 DNA sequence: TGTGCCAGCAGCTTGGGACACGATCAGCCCCAGCATTTT. Translation gives CASSLGHDQPQHF. The chain uses TRBV7-2 and TRBJ1-5, with D possibly TRBD1 on 6 matching bases. The CDR3 totals 13 residues. The ends were cut back, 3 bases at V and 5 bases at J, with 8 bases in the middle. Germline V gene sequence: CDR1 SGHTA, CDR2 FQGNSA.

This clone was observed a handful of times. V and J are TRBV27 and TRBJ2-7; no clear D. The CDR3 loop spans 15 amino acids. V was clipped by 0 bases and J by 5 bases, with 14 bases between them. Germline CDR1 and CDR2: MNHEY and SMNVEV (reference sequence). The CDR3 nucleotides are TGTGCCAGCAGTTTATCGAGTCCCCGAGGTGACGAGCAGTACTTC. This codes for CASSLSSPRGDEQYF.